This T cell receptor beta chain was identified in a study of shared clonotypes between healthy human individuals. Points from the study as a whole: With few donors, the genetic and exposure-history diversity represented was limited. The study generally estimated greater richness for naive than memory subsets.

Each sorted subset replicate got 200 ng genomic DNA, tens of thousands of genomes. In the authors' workflow: Junction-only immunoSEQ data arrived without quality scores, meaning filtering differed. Clones were sequenced by immunoSEQ multiplex PCR, and TCRdb holds only the in-frame ones, with some missing. Clonal size and the V and J genes are those of that table, whereas D and trimming came from the DNA. The table includes 600,000 to 750,000 clones, about two thirds detected once. For this clone: The antigen is not known.

Germline V CDR1 and CDR2: MNHEY, SMNVEV (reference sequence). This CDR3 spans 17 amino acids. Trimming at V came to 5 bases and at J to 3 bases, leaving 11 bases not matched to a gene. V gene TRBV27 combines with J gene TRBJ2-1; 9 bases match TRBD2. This clonotype was obtained from a woman in her 30s in good health. Sequencing was done on a sample of memory CD4+ T cells sorted from blood. The subset here: CD45RA-negative fraction. The CDR3 nucleotides are TGTGCCAGCAGTCCCGGCCTAGCGGGAAGGTACTACAATGAGCAGTTCTTC. It is translated as CASSPGLAGRYYNEQFF.